The rows below give T cell receptor beta chains drawn from one sample of a study of cytomegalovirus exposure and HLA in healthy donors. Method: immunoSEQ multiplex PCR; TCRdb's copy keeps in-frame clones and lacks some. The repertoire holds under 150,000 clones, with around four fifths as singletons. The sequencing sample was made of PBMCs. Every receptor here comes from a boy aged 5-17 years in good health and CMV-seronegative. Both conserved end residues are trimmed from each CDR3. Clone size, where shown, is once, few, many, or a class for clones that have expanded.

clone size	V gene	CDR3 protein
NA	TRBV10-3	AVAGGTGANVLT
NA	TRBV7-2	ASRGGLAAYEQY
NA	TRBV2	ASPGGQGNYGYT
NA	TRBV5-4	ASSPRGETQY
NA	TRBV5-1	ASSLELLAGGPSSYNEQF
NA	TRBV7-2	ASSFYTGENQPQH
NA	TRBV6-5	ASRSGPSDPYEQY
NA	TRBV6-5	ASSSLTGVGNTEAF
NA	TRBV2	ASSDLTGYYTEAF
NA	TRBV4-2	ASSLNSGTSGRYEQY
NA	TRBV7-9	ASSLGGRGSAYEQY
NA	TRBV9	ASSVTQAAGNTIY
NA	TRBV5-1	ASSLGTAVYEQY
once	TRBV4-1	ASSQDLGVGGNTIY
few	TRBV7-2	ASSYHRGGELF
NA	TRBV19	ASSTGREVSTDTQY
NA	TRBV4-3	ASSQDSASEQF
NA	TRBV11-2	ASSFGGNIQY
NA	TRBV6-5	ASSPNQGGGYT
once	TRBV4-3	ASSQDRVRDSPLH
NA	TRBV5-4	ASSPWTSGTDTQY
NA	TRBV9	ASSSRQGSGELF
once	TRBV30	ARVGTGGLNEQF
few	TRBV9	ASSATSGPGGQF
NA	TRBV7-9	ASSFYYEQY
NA	TRBV5-1	ASSLAGQGSATEAF
once	TRBV30	AWRMRGPQSYGYT
NA	TRBV19	ASSSVGGSEKLF
NA	TRBV9	ASSVPGQGDKAGELF
NA	TRBV5-6	ASSLNSFLYEQY
NA	TRBV7-2	ASRESDRGLGGTEAF